The 12 T cell receptor beta chains presented below share a single source sample, sequenced in a study of regulatory dendritic cells for organ transplantation. No antigen has been assigned to these receptors. Sorted T cells were CFSE-labeled and cultured less than 6 days with allogeneic regulatory or mature dendritic cells at 1:10. Produced via immunoSEQ multiplex PCR; TCRdb's table is partial and in-frame only. The profile shows about 12,000 clones, 74% of them singletons. Sequencing was performed on naive CD4+ T cells from blood cultured with regulatory dendritic cells. The sample's subset: CD45RA+ naive T cells. These receptors were taken from a human donor in good health.

By sample fraction, this clone is medium-sized (0.01 to 0.1%). The chain combines TRBV5-4 with TRBJ2-1; TRBD2 matches 10 bases. CDR1 and CDR2 (germline): SGHNT, YYREEE (reference sequence). V gave up 4 bases and J gave up 4 bases; unmatched junction bases: 5. The length of the CDR3 is 15 residues. The CDR3 sequence is CASSLTSGAYNEQFF. CDR3 DNA: TGTGCCAGCAGCCTAACTAGCGGGGCATACAATGAGCAGTTCTTC.

V and J are TRBV5-4 and TRBJ1-2; TRBD1 matches at 10 bases. Germline CDR1 SGHNT, CDR2 YYREEE (reference sequence). This CDR3 has 13 amino acids. The ends lost 5 bases at V and 8 bases at J; junction bases unmatched: 6. Written as DNA, the CDR3 is TGTGCCAGCAGTTTTGGGACAGGGGTCGGCTACACCTTC. It translates to CASSFGTGVGYTF.

This clone was seen just once. CDR3 loop: CASSSPRGDRYEQYF. The CDR3, as DNA: TGCGCCAGCAGCTCCCCCCGGGGGGATAGATACGAGCAGTACTTC. The chain carries TRBV5-1 and TRBJ2-7, with TRBD2 matching over 7 bases. V was clipped by 3 bases and J by 4 bases; unmatched bases: 10. CDR3 length: 15 residues. In germline, CDR1 is SGHRS, CDR2 YFSETQ.

CDR3 sequence reads: CASSLARAAEAFF. The CDR3 DNA reads as TGTGCCAGCAGCTTAGCCAGGGCCGCTGAAGCTTTCTTT. The chain employs TRBV7-2 and TRBJ1-1; tentatively, D is TRBD1 (5 bases). Germline CDR1 and CDR2: SGHTA and FQGNSA. Trimming removed 0 bases at V and 6 bases at J, with 8 bases between. The CDR3 loop spans 13 amino acids.

The chain joins TRBV2 to TRBJ2-1, with TRBD2 matching 12 bases. The trim removed 6 bases at V and 4 bases at J, leaving 4 bases unmatched. The CDR3 spans 15 residues. The germline V gene encodes CDR1 SNHLY and CDR2 FYNNEI. This chain's CDR3 is CASSLAGGPYNEQFF. In DNA form, the CDR3 reads TGTGCCAGCAGCCTAGCGGGGGGGCCTTACAATGAGCAGTTCTTC.

This clone is medium-sized within its sample. This chain uses TRBV6-1 with TRBJ2-2; 9 bases line up with TRBD1. The CDR3 has 16 amino acids. Losses at the gene ends were 1 base for V and 6 bases for J; bases not matched to a gene: 6. Germline V CDR1 and CDR2: MNHNS, SASEGT. The CDR3 DNA sequence: TGTGCCAGCAGTGAAGGAACAGGGGGCGCGGCCGGGGAGCTGTTTTTT. This gives the protein CASSEGTGGAAGELFF.

This rearrangement joins TRBV5-1 to TRBJ1-1, with TRBD1 identical over 9 bases. Germline V gene lookup returns CDR1 SGHRS and CDR2 YFSETQ. This CDR3 is built from 14 residues. Trimming removed 3 bases from V and 4 bases from J; junction bases left unmatched: 4. The CDR3 DNA is TGCGCCAGCAGCTCGGGGGGACAGGGCACTGAAGCTTTCTTT. As protein: CASSSGGQGTEAFF.

This clone has a single count. The sample holds other DNA sequences that translate to the same CDR3. This chain uses TRBV7-9 with TRBJ2-5, with D perhaps TRBD2 (6 bases). Per germline, CDR1 SEHNR and CDR2 FQNEAQ (reference sequence). The CDR3 length is 14 residues. V was clipped by 5 bases and J by 1 base, with 11 bases between them. The CDR3 loop is CASSPSGVQETQYF. CDR3 coding DNA: TGTGCCAGCAGCCCCTCGGGAGTCCAAGAGACCCAGTACTTC.

The V and J genes are TRBV2 and TRBJ1-2; D might be TRBD1 (5 bases). V was clipped by 6 bases and J by 1 base, with 18 bases between them. CDR3 length: 16 amino acids. Germline V lookup: CDR1 SNHLY, CDR2 FYNNEI. Here the CDR3 DNA reads TGTGCCAGCAGCGTAGCGGTGGGGACCGATAACTATGGCTACACCTTC. It encodes CASSVAVGTDNYGYTF.

On this clone itself: One end of the junction fails to match germline, which may point to a read error. Other nucleotide sequences from this sample produce the same CDR3. This chain links TRBV4-1 with TRBJ2-5, with D uncertain. CDR1 and CDR2 (germline): MGHRA, YSYEKL. This CDR3 has 12 residues. CDR3 sequence: CASSQDEAKVNF. The DNA of the CDR3 is TGCGCCAGCAGCCAAGATGAGGCCAAGGTGAACTTC.

This chain connects TRBV7-2 to TRBJ2-7; 7 nucleotides match TRBD1. The CDR3 loop spans 15 amino acids. Germline V CDR1 and CDR2: SGHTA, FQGNSA. Unmatched junction bases numbered 7, after V lost 0 bases and J lost 5 bases. CDR3 DNA sequence: TGTGCCAGCAGCTTAGCCCCCACAGGGGTGAACGAGCAGTACTTC. This translates into CASSLAPTGVNEQYF.

The chain employs TRBV5-8 and TRBJ1-5; D remains ambiguous. The CDR3 has 12 amino acids. Germline V gives CDR1 SGHTS, CDR2 YDEGEE. V shed 4 bases and J shed 6 bases, with 8 bases lying between them. The CDR3 spells CASSPGVQPQHF. DNA of the CDR3: TGTGCCAGCAGCCCCGGGGTTCAGCCCCAGCATTTT.